Detailed here is one T cell receptor (beta chain). Its antigen remains unknown. The data originate from a study of cytotoxic CD8 clonotypes in ibrutinib-treated CLL. Study-level results: Sustained-remission and progressing patients diverged in sampling times. Pretreatment clonality was elevated relative to age-matched healthy donors and paralleled circulating CD8+ T-cell counts. Clonality was higher at ibrutinib response and returned toward baseline at progression.

The germline gives CDR1 KGHSH, CDR2 LQKENI. This CDR3 comprises 15 residues. Unmatched junction bases numbered 4, after V lost 3 bases and J lost 2 bases. Profiled with immunoSEQ multiplex PCR; TCRdb holds only in-frame clones, not every one. Of fewer than 50,000 clones listed, over 60% are singletons. Sequencing used PBMCs, obtained after 12 months of ibrutinib treatment. The chain has TRBV18 and TRBJ2-3; 8 bases line up with TRBD1. This sequence was found in a human donor with chronic lymphocytic leukemia. CDR3 sequence reads: CASSPAGGFTDTQYF. DNA of the CDR3: TGTGCCAGCTCACCGGCAGGGGGCTTCACAGATACGCAGTATTTT. The variable domain in full, with the rest retrieved from reference TRBV18 and TRBJ2-3, is NAGVMQNPRHLVRRRGQEARLRCSPMKGHSHVYWYRQLPEEGLKFMVYLQKENIIDESGMPKERFSAEFPKEGPSILRIQQVVRGDSAAYFCASSPAGGFTDTQYFGPGTRLTVL.